This passage covers 10 T cell receptor beta chains from one sample sequenced in a study of T cells in women clearing cervical HPV infection. The table came from immunoSEQ multiplex PCR; TCRdb's copy has only in-frame clones and leaves some out. This sample's clone table lists fewer than 40,000 clones. Sequencing input: blood buffy coat. These receptor sequences come from a woman between 18 and 70 years old with a cervical HPV16 infection that either progressed to CIN3+ or cleared (not recorded which).

To note about this clone: The read is 3 residues too short to cover the CDR3 end, so that end is filled in from the germline J gene. This sequence joins TRBV2 and TRBJ2-1; 12 nucleotides line up with TRBD2. V trimming: 7 bases; J trimming: 7 bases; junction bases outside the gene matches: 8. Germline CDR1 reads SNHLY; CDR2 reads FYNNEI. CDR3 length: 15 amino acids. CDR3 sequence: CASTRLAGEKNEQFF. The sequenced part of the CDR3 DNA is TGTGCCAGCACCCGACTAGCGGGGGAGAAGAATGAG.

For this clone: The read terminates 3 residues ahead of where the CDR3 ends, so the germline J gene completes it. This chain joins TRBV5-8 and TRBJ1-4, with D possibly TRBD1 on 6 matching bases. This CDR3 has 14 residues. With 4 bases removed from V and 5 bases from J, the gap between germline ends came to 12 bases. Germline V gene sequence: CDR1 SGHTS, CDR2 YDEGEE. The CDR3 reads CASSPGDLNEKLFF. The CDR3 bases that were read are TGTGCCAGCAGCCCAGGGGATCTGAATGAAAAA.

As for this clone: The read ends 3 residues before the CDR3 terminus; that terminus is restored from the germline J gene. J is TRBJ2-3 and V is TRBV20-1, with 8 bases matching TRBD2. CDR3 size: 14 residues. Germline V gene sequence: CDR1 DFQATT, CDR2 SNEGSKA (reference sequence). J lost 6 bases, V lost 3 bases, and 8 bases had no gene match. CDR3 protein: CSASPGGVADTQYF. The DNA read from the CDR3 is TGCAGTGCTAGTCCCGGGGGGGTCGCGGATACG.

Concerning this clone itself: The read finishes 3 residues shy of the CDR3 end, and the germline J gene is used to complete it. This chain links TRBV2 with TRBJ2-7, with TRBD1 as a possible D gene (6 bases). Germline-derived CDR1 and CDR2 are SNHLY and FYNNEI. The ends were cut back, 9 bases at V and 0 bases at J, with 12 bases in the middle. CDR3 length equals 13 residues. The part of the CDR3 DNA that was read is TGTGCCAGTACCGGACAGCGCTCCTACGAG. It codes for CASTGQRSYE. The CDR3 in its entirety is CASTGQRSYEQYF. The whole variable domain, remainder taken from reference TRBV2 and TRBJ2-7, is EPEVTQTPSHQVTQMGQEVILRCVPISNHLYFYWYRQILGQKVEFLVSFYNNEISEKSEIFDDQFSVERPDGSNFTLKIRSTKLEDSAMYFCASTGQRSYEQYFGPGTRLTVT.

As to this clone: The read falls 3 residues short of the CDR3 end, and the missing part is taken from the germline J gene. The chain has TRBV19 and TRBJ1-3; perhaps TRBD1 as D (6 bases). The length of the CDR3 is 14 residues. In germline, CDR1 is LNHDA, CDR2 SQIVND (reference sequence). The V gene lost 9 bases and the J gene lost 0 bases, with 12 bases spanning the gap. The CDR3 sequence is CASLGQSSGNTIYF. Partial CDR3 DNA: TGTGCCAGCCTAGGACAGAGCTCTGGAAACACC.

About this clone itself: The read halts 3 residues ahead of the CDR3 end, with the missing end drawn from the germline J gene. The V call is TRBV19, the J call TRBJ2-5; 10 bases are shared with TRBD2. Germline trimming cut 6 bases from V and 5 bases from J; bases unmatched to any gene: 9. The CDR3 spans 15 residues. Germline values: CDR1 LNHDA, CDR2 SQIVND (reference sequence). CDR3 amino acids: CASRTRAGGRETQYF. The sequenced part of the CDR3 DNA is TGTGCCAGTAGGACCCGAGCGGGGGGGCGGGAGACC.

A note on this clone: The sequence runs out 3 residues before the end of the CDR3; the remainder is reconstructed from the germline J gene. V and J are TRBV20-1 and TRBJ2-3, with 10 bases aligning to TRBD2. The CDR3 runs 17 residues. The germline V gene encodes CDR1 DFQATT and CDR2 SNEGSKA (reference sequence). With V trimmed by 2 bases and J by 1 base, 9 bases remained unmatched. The covered CDR3 bases are TGCAGTGCTAGACAACTTAGCGGGGGGCCTCGCACAGATACG. Protein sequence: CSARQLSGGPRTDT. Given in full, the CDR3 is CSARQLSGGPRTDTQYF.

A note on this clone: The read gets to within 3 residues of the CDR3 end, and the germline J gene fills in the rest. The chain is built from TRBV12-3 or TRBV12-4 and TRBJ2-3, with TRBD2 matching 10 bases. The ends lost 4 bases at V and 5 bases at J; junction bases unmatched: 3. The CDR3 is made up of 14 amino acids. CDR3 DNA (partial): TGTGCCAGCAGTTGGAGCGGGGGGGGAGATACG. This encodes CASSWSGGGDT. The CDR3 reads in full as CASSWSGGGDTQYF.

Comment on this clone: The observed sequence ends 3 residues before the CDR3 terminus, with the missing tail filled in from the germline J gene. The chain has TRBV20-1 and TRBJ2-4; 16 bases line up with TRBD2. The CDR3 runs 19 residues. V dropped 3 bases and J dropped 1; count of bases not matched to a gene: 9. CDR1 DFQATT and CDR2 SNEGSKA come from the germline V gene (reference sequence). This chain's CDR3 is CSASTGLAGGTSAKNIQYF. The CDR3 DNA, read in part, is TGCAGTGCTAGCACGGGACTAGCGGGGGGGACGTCGGCCAAAAACATT.

In the case of this clone: The read ends 3 residues shy of where the CDR3 ends; the end is completed using the germline J gene. The chain recombines TRBV7-8 with TRBJ1-5; 7 bases line up with TRBD1. CDR1 and CDR2 from the germline V gene are SGHVS and FQNEAQ. The J segment lost 1 base and the V segment lost 5 bases, leaving 11 bases of the junction unmatched. The CDR3 covers 17 residues. The CDR3 DNA, read in part, is TGTGCCAGCAGCATTGGGACAGAAGACGCCAGCAATCAGCCC. Translating gives CASSIGTEDASNQP. The CDR3 in full is CASSIGTEDASNQPQHF.